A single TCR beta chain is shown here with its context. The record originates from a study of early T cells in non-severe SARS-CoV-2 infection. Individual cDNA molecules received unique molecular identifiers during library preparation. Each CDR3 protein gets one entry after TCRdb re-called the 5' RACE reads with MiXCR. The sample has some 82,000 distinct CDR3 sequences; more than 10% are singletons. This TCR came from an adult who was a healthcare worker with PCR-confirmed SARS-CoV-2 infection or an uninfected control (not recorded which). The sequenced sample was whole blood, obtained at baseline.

CDR3 sequence: CASSFLDFRLYEQYF. The CDR3 DNA reads as TGTGCCAGCAGCTTCTTGGACTTCAGACTCTACGAGCAGTACTTC. V gene TRBV7-2 combines with J gene TRBJ2-7; TRBD2 might be the D (5 bases). From germline, CDR1 is SGHTA and CDR2 FQGNSA. The CDR3 consists of 15 residues. V was pared by 3 bases and J by 3 bases, with 15 bases between. Drawing the rest from reference TRBV7-2 and TRBJ2-7, the complete variable domain is GAGVSQSPSNKVTEKGKDVELRCDPISGHTALYWYRQSLGQGLEFLIYFQGNSAPDKSGLPSDRFSAERTGGSVSTLTIQRTQQEDSAVYLCASSFLDFRLYEQYFGPGTRLTVT.